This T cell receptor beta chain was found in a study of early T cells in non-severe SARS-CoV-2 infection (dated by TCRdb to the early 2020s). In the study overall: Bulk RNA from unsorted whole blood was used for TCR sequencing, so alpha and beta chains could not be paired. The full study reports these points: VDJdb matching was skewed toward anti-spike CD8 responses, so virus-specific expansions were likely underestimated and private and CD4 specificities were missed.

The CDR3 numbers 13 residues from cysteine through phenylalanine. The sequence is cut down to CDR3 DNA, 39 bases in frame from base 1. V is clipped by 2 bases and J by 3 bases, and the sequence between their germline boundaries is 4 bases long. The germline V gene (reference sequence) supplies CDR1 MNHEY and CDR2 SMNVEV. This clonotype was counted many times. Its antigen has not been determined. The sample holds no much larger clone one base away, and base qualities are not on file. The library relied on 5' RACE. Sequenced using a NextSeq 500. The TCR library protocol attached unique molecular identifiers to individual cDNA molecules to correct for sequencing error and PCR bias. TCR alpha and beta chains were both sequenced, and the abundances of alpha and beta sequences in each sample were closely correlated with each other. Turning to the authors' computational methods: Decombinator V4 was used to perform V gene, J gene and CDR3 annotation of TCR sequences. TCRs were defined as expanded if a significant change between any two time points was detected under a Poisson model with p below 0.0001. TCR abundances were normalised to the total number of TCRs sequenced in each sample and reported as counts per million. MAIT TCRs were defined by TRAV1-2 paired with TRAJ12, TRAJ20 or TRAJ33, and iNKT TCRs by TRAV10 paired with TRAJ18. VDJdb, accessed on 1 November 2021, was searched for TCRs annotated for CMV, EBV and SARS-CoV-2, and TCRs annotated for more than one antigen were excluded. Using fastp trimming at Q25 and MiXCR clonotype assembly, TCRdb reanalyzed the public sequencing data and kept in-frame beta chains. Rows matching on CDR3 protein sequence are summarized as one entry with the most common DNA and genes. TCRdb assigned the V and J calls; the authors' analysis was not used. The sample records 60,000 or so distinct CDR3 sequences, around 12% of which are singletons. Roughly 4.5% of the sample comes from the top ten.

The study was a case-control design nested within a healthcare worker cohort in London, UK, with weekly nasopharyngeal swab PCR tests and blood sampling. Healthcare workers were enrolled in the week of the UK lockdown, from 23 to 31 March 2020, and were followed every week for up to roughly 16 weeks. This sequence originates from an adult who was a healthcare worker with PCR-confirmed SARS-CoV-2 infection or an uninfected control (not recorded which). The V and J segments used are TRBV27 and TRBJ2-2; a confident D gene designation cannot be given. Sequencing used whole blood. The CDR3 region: CASSLEHTGELFF. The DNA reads TGTGCCAGCAGTTTAGAACACACCGGGGAGCTGTTTTTT.